This T cell receptor beta chain originates from a study of shared clonotypes between healthy human individuals. Germline CDR1 reads SGHNT; CDR2 reads YYREEE (reference sequence). V lost 2 bases to trimming and J lost 8 bases; unmatched junction nucleotides: 6. This CDR3 region has 13 residues. Assay used: immunoSEQ multiplex PCR; TCRdb lists only in-frame clones, some missing. The table lists hundreds of thousands of clones, roughly four fifths of them singletons, with about 12% in the top ten. The sample comprised PBMCs. The V and J genes are TRBV5-4 and TRBJ1-2; 7 positions match TRBD1. This TCR was sampled from a woman in her 40s in good health. Some clones in this sample may be carry-over from other donors' samples. The CDR3 region is CASSFVQGGGYTF. CDR3 bases: TGTGCCAGCAGCTTCGTTCAGGGGGGCGGCTACACCTTC.